The clone carrying this T cell receptor beta chain has a handful of counts. Here immunoSEQ multiplex PCR was the method, and the copy in TCRdb shows in-frame clones only, minus some. The table has about 240,000 clones, around 83% seen once. The CDR3 has 16 residues. Trimming cost V 5 bases and J 3 bases; bases outside gene matches: 13. CDR1 and CDR2 (germline): WNHNN, SYGVQD (reference sequence). This entry comes from a study of blood T cell repertoires in COVID-19. Study at large: Researchers got acute and convalescent COVID-19 samples from the United States, Italy and Spain. The cDNA or gDNA used as material had been derived from T cells, B-cell-depleted T cells, or PBMCs.

Sequencing was done on a sample of peripheral blood. The chain combines TRBV10-1 with TRBJ2-7; 7 bases agree with TRBD2. The TCR was taken from a woman aged 60-70 years with active or convalescent COVID-19. The CDR3 here is CASSPSRASGYYEQYF. Here the CDR3 DNA reads TGCGCCAGCAGTCCTAGTCGGGCTAGCGGATACTACGAGCAGTACTTC.